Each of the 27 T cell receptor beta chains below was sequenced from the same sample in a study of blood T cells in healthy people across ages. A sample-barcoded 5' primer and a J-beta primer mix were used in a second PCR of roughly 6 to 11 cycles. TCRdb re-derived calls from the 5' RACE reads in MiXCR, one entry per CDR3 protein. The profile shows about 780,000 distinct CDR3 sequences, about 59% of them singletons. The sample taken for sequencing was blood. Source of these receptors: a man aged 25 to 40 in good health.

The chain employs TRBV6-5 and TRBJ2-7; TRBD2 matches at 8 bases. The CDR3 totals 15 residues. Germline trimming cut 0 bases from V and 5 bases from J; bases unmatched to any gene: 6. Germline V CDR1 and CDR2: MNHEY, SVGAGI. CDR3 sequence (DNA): TGTGCCAGCAGTTACTCGTTTAGCGGGGAGGACGAGCAGTACTTC. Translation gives CASSYSFSGEDEQYF.

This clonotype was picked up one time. CDR3 protein: CSARMDREHEQYF. The DNA of the CDR3 is TGCAGTGCTAGAATGGACAGGGAGCACGAGCAGTACTTC. The chain has TRBV20-1 and TRBJ2-4, with 8 positions matching TRBD1. The J call is doubtful: the DNA matches TRBJ2-7 better. There are 13 residues in the CDR3. Germline CDR1 reads DFQATT; CDR2 reads SNEGSKA (reference sequence).

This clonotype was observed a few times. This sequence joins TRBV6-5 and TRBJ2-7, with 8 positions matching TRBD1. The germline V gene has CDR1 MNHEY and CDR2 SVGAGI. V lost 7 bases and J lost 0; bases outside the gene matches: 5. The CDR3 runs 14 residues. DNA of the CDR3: TGTGCCAGCAATAGGGGACAGGACTCCTACGAGCAGTACTTC. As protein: CASNRGQDSYEQYF.

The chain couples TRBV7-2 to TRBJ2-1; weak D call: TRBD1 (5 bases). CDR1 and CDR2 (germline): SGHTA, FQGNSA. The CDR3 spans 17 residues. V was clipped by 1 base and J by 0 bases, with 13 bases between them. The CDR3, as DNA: TGTGCCAGCAGCTTAGTGTCCTCTGGGGCCTCCTACAATGAGCAGTTCTTC. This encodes CASSLVSSGASYNEQFF.

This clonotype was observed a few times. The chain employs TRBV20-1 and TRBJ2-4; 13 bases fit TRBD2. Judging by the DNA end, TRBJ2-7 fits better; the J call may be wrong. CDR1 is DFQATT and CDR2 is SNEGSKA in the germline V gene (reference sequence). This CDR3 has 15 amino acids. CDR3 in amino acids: CSAPRTSGSFGEQYF. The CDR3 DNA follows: TGCAGTGCTCCCCGGACTAGCGGGAGTTTTGGCGAGCAGTACTTC.

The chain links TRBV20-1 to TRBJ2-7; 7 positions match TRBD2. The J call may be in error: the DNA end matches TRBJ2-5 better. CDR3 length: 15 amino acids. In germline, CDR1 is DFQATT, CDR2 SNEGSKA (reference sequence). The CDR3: CSAPPGGGVQETQYF. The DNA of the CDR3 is TGCAGTGCCCCCCCTGGTGGGGGGGTCCAAGAGACCCAGTACTTC.

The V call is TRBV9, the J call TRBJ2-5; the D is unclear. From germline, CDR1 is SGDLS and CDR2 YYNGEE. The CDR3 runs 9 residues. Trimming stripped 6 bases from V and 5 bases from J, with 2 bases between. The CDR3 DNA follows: TGTGCCAGCACGGAGACCCAGTACTTC. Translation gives CASTETQYF.

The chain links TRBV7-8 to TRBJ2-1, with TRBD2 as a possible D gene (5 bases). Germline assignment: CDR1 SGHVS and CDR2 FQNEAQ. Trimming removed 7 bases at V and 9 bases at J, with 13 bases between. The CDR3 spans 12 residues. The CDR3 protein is CASTTLGGEQFF. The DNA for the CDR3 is TGTGCCAGCACCACCCTTGGAGGTGAGCAGTTCTTC.

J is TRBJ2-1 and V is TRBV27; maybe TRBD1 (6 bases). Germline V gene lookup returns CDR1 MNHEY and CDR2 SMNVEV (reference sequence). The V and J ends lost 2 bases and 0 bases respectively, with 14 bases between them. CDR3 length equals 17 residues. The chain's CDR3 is CASSLRDQGPSYNEQFF. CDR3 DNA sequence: TGTGCCAGCAGTTTAAGGGACCAGGGGCCCTCCTACAATGAGCAGTTCTTC.

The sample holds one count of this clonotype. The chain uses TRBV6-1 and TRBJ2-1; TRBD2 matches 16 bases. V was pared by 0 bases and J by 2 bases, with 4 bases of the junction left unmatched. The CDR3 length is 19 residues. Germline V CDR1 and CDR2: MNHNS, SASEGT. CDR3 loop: CASSEAGTSGGAPYNEQFF. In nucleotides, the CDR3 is TGTGCCAGCAGTGAAGCGGGGACTAGCGGGGGGGCTCCCTACAATGAGCAGTTCTTC.

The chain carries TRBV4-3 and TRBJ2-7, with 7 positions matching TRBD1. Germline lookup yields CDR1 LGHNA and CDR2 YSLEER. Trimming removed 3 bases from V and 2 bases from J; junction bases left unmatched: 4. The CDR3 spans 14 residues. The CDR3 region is CASSQWTGAYEQYF. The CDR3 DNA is TGCGCCAGCAGCCAGTGGACAGGTGCCTACGAGCAGTACTTC.

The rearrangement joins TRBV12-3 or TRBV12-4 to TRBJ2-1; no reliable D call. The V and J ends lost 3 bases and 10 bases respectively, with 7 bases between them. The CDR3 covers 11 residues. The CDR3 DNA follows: TGTGCCAGCAGTTTCAGGAAAGAGCAGTTCTTC. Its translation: CASSFRKEQFF.

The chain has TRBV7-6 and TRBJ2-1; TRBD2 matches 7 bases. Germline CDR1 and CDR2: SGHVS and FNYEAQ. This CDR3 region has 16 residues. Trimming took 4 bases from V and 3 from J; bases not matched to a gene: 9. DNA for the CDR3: TGTGCCAGCAGCTCCGGGCAGGGCGGGGGCTACAATGAGCAGTTCTTC. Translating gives CASSSGQGGGYNEQFF.

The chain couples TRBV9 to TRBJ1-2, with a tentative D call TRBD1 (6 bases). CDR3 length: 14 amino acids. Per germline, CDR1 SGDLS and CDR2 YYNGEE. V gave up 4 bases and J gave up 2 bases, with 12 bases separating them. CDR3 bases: TGTGCCAGCAGCATTCGGGACACCAACTATGGCTACACCTTC. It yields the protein CASSIRDTNYGYTF.

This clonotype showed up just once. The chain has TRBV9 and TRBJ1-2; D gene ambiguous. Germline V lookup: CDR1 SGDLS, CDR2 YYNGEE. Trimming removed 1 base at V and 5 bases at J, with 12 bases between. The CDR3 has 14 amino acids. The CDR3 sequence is CASSVSSIAYGYTF. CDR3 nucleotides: TGTGCCAGCAGCGTAAGCTCGATCGCATATGGCTACACCTTC.

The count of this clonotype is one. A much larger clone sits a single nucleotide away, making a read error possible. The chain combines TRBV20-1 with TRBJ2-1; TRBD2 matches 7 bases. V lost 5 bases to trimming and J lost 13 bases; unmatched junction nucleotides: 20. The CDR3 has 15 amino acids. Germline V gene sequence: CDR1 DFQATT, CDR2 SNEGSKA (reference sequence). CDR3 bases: TGCAGTGCTGCCCTCGGCGGGGGAGGACAAGAGACCCAGTTCTTC. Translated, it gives CSAALGGGGQETQFF.

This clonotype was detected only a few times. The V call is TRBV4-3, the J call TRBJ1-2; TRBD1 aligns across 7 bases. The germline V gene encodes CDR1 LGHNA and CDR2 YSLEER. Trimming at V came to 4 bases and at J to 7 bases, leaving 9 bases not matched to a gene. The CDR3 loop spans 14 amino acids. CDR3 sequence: CASSLQGGDCGYTF. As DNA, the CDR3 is TGCGCCAGCAGCCTGCAGGGGGGAGACTGTGGCTACACCTTC.

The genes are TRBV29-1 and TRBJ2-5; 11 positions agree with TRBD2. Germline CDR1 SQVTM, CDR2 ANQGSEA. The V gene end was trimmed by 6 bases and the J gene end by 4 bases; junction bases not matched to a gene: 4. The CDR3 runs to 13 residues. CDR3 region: CSVGTSGTETQYF. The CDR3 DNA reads TGCAGCGTCGGGACTAGCGGAACAGAGACCCAGTACTTC.

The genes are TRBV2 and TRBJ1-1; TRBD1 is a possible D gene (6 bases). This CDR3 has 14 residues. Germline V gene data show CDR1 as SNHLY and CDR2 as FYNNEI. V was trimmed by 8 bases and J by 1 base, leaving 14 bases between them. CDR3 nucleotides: TGTGCCAGCGTCCCGGGACATCCGAACACTGAAGCTTTCTTT. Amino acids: CASVPGHPNTEAFF.

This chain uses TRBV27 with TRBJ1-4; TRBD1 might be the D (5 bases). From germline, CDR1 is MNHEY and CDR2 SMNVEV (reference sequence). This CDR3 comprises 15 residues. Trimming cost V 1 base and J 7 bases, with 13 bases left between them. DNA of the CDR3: TGTGCCAGCAGTTTATTCGGGCAGGGAGGTGAAAAACTGTTTTTT. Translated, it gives CASSLFGQGGEKLFF. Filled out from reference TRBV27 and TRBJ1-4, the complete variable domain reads EAQVTQNPRYLITVTGKKLTVTCSQNMNHEYMSWYRQDPGLGLRQIYYSMNVEVTDKGDVPEGYKVSRKEKRNFPLILESPSPNQTSLYFCASSLFGQGGEKLFFGSGTQLSVL.

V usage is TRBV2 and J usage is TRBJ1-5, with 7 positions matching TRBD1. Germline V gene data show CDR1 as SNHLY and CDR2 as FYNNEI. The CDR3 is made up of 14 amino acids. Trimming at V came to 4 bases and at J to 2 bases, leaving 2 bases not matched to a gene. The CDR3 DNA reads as TGTGCCAGCAGTGGAGGACAGGGCAATCAGCCCCAGCATTTT. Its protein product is CASSGGQGNQPQHF.

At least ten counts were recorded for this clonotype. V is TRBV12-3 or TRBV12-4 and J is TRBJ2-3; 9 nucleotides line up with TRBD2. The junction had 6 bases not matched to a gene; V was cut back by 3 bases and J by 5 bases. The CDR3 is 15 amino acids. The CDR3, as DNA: TGTGCCAGCAGTTTTAGCGGGGGCACTGGAGATACGCAGTATTTT. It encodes CASSFSGGTGDTQYF.

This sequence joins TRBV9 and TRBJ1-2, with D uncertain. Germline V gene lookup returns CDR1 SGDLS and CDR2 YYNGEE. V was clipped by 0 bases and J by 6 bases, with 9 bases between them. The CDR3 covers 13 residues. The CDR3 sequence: CASSVEELDGYTF. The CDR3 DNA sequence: TGTGCCAGCAGCGTAGAGGAATTGGATGGCTACACCTTC.

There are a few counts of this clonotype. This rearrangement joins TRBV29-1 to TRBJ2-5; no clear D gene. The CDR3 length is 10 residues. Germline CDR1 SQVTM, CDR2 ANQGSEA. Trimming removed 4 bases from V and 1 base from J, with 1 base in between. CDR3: CSVVQETQYF. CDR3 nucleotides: TGCAGCGTTGTCCAAGAGACCCAGTACTTC.

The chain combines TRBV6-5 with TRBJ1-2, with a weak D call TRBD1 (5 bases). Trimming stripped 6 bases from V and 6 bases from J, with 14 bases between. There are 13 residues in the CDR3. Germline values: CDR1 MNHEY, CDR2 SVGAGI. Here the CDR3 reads CASRGGTINGYTF. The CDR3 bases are TGTGCCAGCAGAGGCGGGACGATAAATGGCTACACCTTC.

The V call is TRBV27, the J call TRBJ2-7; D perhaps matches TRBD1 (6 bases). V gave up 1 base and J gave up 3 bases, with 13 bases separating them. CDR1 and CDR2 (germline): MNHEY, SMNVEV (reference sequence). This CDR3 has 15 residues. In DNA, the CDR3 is TGTGCCAGCAGTTTATTCCTAGGGGGTAGCTACGAGCAGTACTTC. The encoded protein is CASSLFLGGSYEQYF.

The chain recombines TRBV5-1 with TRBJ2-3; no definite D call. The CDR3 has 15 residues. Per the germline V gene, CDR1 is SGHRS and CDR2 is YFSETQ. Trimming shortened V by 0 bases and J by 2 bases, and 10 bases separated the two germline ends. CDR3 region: CASSLEGRATDTQYF. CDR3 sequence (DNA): TGCGCCAGCAGCTTGGAAGGCAGAGCCACAGATACGCAGTATTTT.